This record concerns one T cell receptor beta chain sequence. Its specificity is unknown. Assay used: immunoSEQ multiplex PCR; TCRdb lists only in-frame clones, some missing. The sample has 59,000 or so clones, around 80% seen once; the top ten hold 10%. The sample comes from a study of T cell responses to AZD1222 COVID-19 vaccine. Study observations and caveats: Of the AZD1222 recipients, only 6 or 7 were seropositive at baseline.

This clonotype was obtained from an adult in good health. Material: peripheral blood, obtained on day 0 of AZD1222 vaccination.

CDR3 region: CASSEASGGAFLDNEQFF. CDR3 DNA sequence: TGTGCCAGCAGTGAAGCCAGCGGGGGGGCGTTTCTGGACAATGAGCAGTTCTTC. The chain is built from TRBV6-1 and TRBJ2-1; 10 nucleotides line up with TRBD2. This CDR3 has 18 amino acids. V shed 0 bases and J 5 bases; nucleotides not matched to a gene: 10. CDR1 and CDR2 (germline): MNHNS, SASEGT.